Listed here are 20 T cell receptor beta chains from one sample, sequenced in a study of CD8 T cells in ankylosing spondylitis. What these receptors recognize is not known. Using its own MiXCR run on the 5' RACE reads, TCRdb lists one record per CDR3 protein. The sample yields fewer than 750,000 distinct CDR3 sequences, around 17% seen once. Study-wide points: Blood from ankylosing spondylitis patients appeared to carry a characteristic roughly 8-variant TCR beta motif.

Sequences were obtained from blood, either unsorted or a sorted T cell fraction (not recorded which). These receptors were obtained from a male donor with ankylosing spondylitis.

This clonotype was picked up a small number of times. CDR3 loop: CASSNGDRDGYEQYF. The CDR3 DNA sequence: TGTGCCAGCAGCAACGGGGACAGAGACGGCTACGAGCAGTACTTC. This chain connects TRBV12-3 or TRBV12-4 to TRBJ2-7; TRBD1 aligns across 7 bases. The ends lost 6 bases at V and 3 bases at J; junction bases unmatched: 11. The CDR3 has 15 residues.

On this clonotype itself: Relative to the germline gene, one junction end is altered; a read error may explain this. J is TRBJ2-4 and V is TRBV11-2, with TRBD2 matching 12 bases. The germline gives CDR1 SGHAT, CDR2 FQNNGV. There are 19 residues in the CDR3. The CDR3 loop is CASTLRVTSGRTGKNIQYF. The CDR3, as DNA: TGTGCCAGCACCTTAAGGGTGACTAGCGGGAGAACGGGGAAAAACATTCAGTACTTC. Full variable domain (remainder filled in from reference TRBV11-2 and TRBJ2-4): EAGVAQSPRYKIIEKRQSVAFWCNPISGHATLYWYQQILGQGPKLLIQFQNNGVVDDSQLPKDRFSAERLKGVDSTLKIQPAKLEDSAVYLCASTLRVTSGRTGKNIQYFGAGTRLSVL.

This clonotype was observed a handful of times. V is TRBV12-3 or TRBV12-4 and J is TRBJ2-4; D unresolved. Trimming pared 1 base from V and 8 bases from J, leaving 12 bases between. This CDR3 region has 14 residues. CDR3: CASSLDSYRDIQYF. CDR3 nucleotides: TGTGCCAGCAGTTTAGACAGCTACCGGGACATTCAGTACTTC.

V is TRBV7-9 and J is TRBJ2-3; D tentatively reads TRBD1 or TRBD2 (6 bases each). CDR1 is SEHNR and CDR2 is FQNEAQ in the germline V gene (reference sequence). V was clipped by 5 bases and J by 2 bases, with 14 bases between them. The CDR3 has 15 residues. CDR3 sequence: CASSPMGGLTDTQYF. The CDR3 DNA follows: TGTGCCAGCAGCCCAATGGGGGGCCTCACAGATACGCAGTATTTT. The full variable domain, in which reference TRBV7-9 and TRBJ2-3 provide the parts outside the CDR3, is DTGVSQNPRHKITKRGQNVTFRCDPISEHNRLYWYRQTLGQGPEFLTYFQNEAQLEKSRLLSDRFSAERPKGSFSTLEIQRTEQGDSAMYLCASSPMGGLTDTQYFGPGTRLTVL.

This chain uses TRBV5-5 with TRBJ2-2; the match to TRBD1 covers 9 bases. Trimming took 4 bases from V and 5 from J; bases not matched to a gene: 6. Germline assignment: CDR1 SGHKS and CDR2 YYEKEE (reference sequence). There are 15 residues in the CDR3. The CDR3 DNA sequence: TGTGCCAGCAGCCCACAGGGGGCGGGTACCGGGGAGCTGTTTTTT. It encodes CASSPQGAGTGELFF. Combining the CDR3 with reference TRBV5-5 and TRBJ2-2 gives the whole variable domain DAGVTQSPTHLIKTRGQQVTLRCSPISGHKSVSWYQQVLGQGPQFIFQYYEKEERGRGNFPDRFSARQFPNYSSELNVNALLLGDSALYLCASSPQGAGTGELFFGEGSRLTVL.

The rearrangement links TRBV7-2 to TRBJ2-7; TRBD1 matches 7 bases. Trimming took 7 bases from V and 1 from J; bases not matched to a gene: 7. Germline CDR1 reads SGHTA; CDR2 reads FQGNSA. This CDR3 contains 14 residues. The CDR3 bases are TGTGCCAGCATGACCCAGACAGGGTCCTACGAGCAGTACTTC. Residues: CASMTQTGSYEQYF.

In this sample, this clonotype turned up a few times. The CDR3 DNA reads as TGCAGCGTTAAAGCGGGGGGGTCGGAGACCCAGTACTTC. Protein sequence: CSVKAGGSETQYF. V gene TRBV29-1 combines with J gene TRBJ2-5, with 10 bases aligning to TRBD2. CDR1 and CDR2 from the germline V gene are SQVTM and ANQGSEA. The length of the CDR3 is 13 residues. Germline trimming cut 5 bases from V and 5 bases from J; bases unmatched to any gene: 5.

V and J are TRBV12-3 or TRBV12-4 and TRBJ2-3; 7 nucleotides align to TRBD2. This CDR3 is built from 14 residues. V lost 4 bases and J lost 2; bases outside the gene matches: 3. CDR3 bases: TGTGCCAGCAGTTCCCTAGCGGACACAGATACGCAGTATTTT. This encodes CASSSLADTDTQYF.

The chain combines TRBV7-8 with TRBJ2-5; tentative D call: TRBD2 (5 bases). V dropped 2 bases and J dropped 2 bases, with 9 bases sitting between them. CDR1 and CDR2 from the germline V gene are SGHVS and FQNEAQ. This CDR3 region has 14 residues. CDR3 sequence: CASSLYGLQETQYF. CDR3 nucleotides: TGTGCCAGCAGCTTATATGGACTTCAAGAGACCCAGTACTTC.

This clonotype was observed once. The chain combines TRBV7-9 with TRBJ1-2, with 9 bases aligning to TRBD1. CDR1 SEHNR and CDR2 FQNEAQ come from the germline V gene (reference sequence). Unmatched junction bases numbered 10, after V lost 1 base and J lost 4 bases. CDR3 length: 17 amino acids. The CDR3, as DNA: TGTGCCAGCAGCTTAGAGGGACAGGGCGCTCTTTTCTATGGCTACACCTTC. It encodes CASSLEGQGALFYGYTF. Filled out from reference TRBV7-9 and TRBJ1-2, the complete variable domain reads DTGVSQNPRHKITKRGQNVTFRCDPISEHNRLYWYRQTLGQGPEFLTYFQNEAQLEKSRLLSDRFSAERPKGSFSTLEIQRTEQGDSAMYLCASSLEGQGALFYGYTFGSGTRLTVV.

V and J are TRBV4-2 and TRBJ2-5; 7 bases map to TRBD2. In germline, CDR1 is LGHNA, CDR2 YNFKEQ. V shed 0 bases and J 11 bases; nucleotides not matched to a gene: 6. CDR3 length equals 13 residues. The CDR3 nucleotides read TGTGCCAGCAGCCAAGATTTAGGGGAGGGTCAGTACTTC. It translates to CASSQDLGEGQYF.

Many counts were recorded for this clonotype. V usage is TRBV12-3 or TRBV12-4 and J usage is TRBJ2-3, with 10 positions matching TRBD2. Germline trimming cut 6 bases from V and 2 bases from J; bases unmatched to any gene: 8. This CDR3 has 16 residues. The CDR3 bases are TGTGCCAGCAGCAACCTAGCGGGAGCCCTCACAGATACGCAGTATTTT. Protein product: CASSNLAGALTDTQYF.

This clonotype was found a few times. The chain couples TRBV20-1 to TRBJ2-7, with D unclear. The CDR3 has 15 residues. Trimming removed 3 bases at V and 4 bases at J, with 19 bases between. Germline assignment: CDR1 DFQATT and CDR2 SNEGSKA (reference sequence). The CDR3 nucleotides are TGCAGTGCTAGTATCTCTCGTGGCGGCTATTACGAGCAGTACTTC. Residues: CSASISRGGYYEQYF.

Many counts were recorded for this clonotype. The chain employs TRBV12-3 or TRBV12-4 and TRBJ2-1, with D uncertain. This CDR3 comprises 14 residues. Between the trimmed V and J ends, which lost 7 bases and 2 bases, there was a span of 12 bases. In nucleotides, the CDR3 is TGTGCCAGCAATCCGCACGGGCCCTACAATGAGCAGTTCTTC. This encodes CASNPHGPYNEQFF.

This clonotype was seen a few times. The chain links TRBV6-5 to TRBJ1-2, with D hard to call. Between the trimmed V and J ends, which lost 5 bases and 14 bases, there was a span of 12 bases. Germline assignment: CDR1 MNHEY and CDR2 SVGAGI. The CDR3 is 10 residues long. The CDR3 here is CASSPQFYTF. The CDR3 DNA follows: TGTGCCAGCAGTCCCCAGTTCTATACCTTC.

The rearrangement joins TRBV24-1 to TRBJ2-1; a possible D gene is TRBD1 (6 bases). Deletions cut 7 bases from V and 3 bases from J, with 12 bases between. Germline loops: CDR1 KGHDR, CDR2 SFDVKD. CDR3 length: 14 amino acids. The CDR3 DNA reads TGTGCCACCAGCCCAAGGGGGTACTACAATGAGCAGTTCTTC. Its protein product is CATSPRGYYNEQFF.

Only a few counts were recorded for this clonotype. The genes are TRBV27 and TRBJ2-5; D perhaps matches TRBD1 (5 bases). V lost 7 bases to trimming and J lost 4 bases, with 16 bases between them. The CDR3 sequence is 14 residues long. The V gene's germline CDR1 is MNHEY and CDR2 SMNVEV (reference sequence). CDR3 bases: TGTGCCAGCACGGCGAAATCAAGGGGAGAGACCCAGTACTTC. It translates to CASTAKSRGETQYF.

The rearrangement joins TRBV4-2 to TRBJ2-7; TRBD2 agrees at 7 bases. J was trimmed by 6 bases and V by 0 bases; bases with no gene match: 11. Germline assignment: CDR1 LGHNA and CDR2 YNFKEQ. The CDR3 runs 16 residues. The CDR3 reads CASSQEVRTSRAEQYF. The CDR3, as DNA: TGTGCCAGCAGCCAAGAGGTCCGGACTAGTCGAGCCGAGCAGTACTTC.

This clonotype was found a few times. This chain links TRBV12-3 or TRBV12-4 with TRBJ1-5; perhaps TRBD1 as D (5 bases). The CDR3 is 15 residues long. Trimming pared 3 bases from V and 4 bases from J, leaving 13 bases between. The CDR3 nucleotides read TGTGCCAGCAGTTTTGGGGCAGGACTAAATCAGCCCCAGCATTTT. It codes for CASSFGAGLNQPQHF.

CDR3 sequence reads: CSANDGPNSPLHF. As DNA, the CDR3 is TGCAGTGCAAACGACGGACCTAATTCACCCCTCCACTTT. This rearrangement joins TRBV20-1 to TRBJ1-6; D not certain. Germline V gene data show CDR1 as DFQATT and CDR2 as SNEGSKA (reference sequence). This CDR3 has 13 residues. The V gene lost 6 bases and the J gene lost 6 bases, with 12 bases spanning the gap.